The rows below give T cell receptor beta chains drawn from one sample of a study of blood T cells in healthy people across ages. MiXCR, applied by TCRdb to the 5' RACE reads, yields one record per CDR3 protein. The profile covers fewer than 2,000,000 distinct CDR3 sequences, with 35% to 50% appearing a single time and under 30% taken by the ten largest. Input material: blood. The source is a human donor in good health. The CDR3 runs from the conserved cysteine through the conserved F or W. The D gene is left open where the match is weak. Not all rows give a size; the values are once, few, many and, for expanded clones, a class.

clone_size | j_call | d_call | v_call | cdr3_aa | cdr3_nt
few | TRBJ2-1 | TRBD1 | TRBV2 | CASSITGASYRNEQFF | TGTGCCAGCAGTATTACAGGGGCCTCGTATCGGAATGAGCAGTTCTTC
. | TRBJ2-7 | . | TRBV5-1 | CATSFEGRLYYEQYF | TGCGCCACCTCATTCGAAGGTAGGCTCTACTACGAGCAGTACTTC
. | TRBJ2-7 | . | TRBV6-5 | CASSYSFSPRRPTYEQYF | TGTGCCAGCAGTTACTCTTTTAGCCCACGCAGGCCAACCTACGAGCAGTACTTC
. | TRBJ2-5 | . | TRBV20-1 | CSARDSRRPETQYF | TGCAGTGCTAGAGATTCAAGGAGGCCAGAGACCCAGTACTTC
few | TRBJ2-2 | TRBD2 | TRBV20-1 | CSARTSGNTGELFF | TGCAGTGCGAGGACTAGCGGGAACACCGGGGAGCTGTTTTTT
. | TRBJ1-1 | . | TRBV27 | CASNRYPINTEAFF | TGTGCCAGCAATCGGTATCCCATTAACACTGAAGCTTTCTTT
. | TRBJ2-4 | . | TRBV6-4 | CASSEGRGGIQYF | TGTGCCAGCAGTGAAGGCAGGGGGGGAATTCAGTACTTC
. | TRBJ1-1 | . | TRBV7-9 | CASSPHPGTEAFF | TGTGCCAGCAGCCCGCACCCGGGGACTGAAGCTTTCTTT
. | TRBJ2-7 | . | TRBV13 | CASSLRVARHEQYF | TGTGCCAGCAGCCTGCGGGTAGCCAGACACGAGCAGTACTTC
many | TRBJ1-2 | . | TRBV12-3/TRBV12-4 | CASSLHNYGYTF | TGTGCCAGCAGCTTACACAACTATGGCTACACCTTC
. | TRBJ2-2 | . | TRBV11-2 | CASCDSGQTATGELFF | TGTGCCAGCTGCGACTCGGGGCAGACCGCCACCGGGGAGCTGTTTTTT